This T cell receptor (beta chain) was profiled in a study of cytomegalovirus exposure and HLA in healthy donors. Turning to this clone: Antigen: not known.

General study results and limits: In an earlier analysis, about 87% or about 30%: the productive usage of most TCR beta V segments.

Trimming took 0 bases from V and 6 from J, leaving 14 bases between them. Looked up from germline, CDR1 is SGHAT and CDR2 is FQNNGV. The CDR3 is 15 residues long. The PCR was carried out with 60 Vbeta primers and 13 Jbeta primers. The data were produced by immunoSEQ multiplex PCR, yet TCRdb's version contains in-frame clones alone and is incomplete. The table lists 110,000 to 150,000 clones, approximately 70% of them singletons. The sequenced sample was PBMCs. The sequence was collected from a human donor in good health. The rearrangement joins TRBV11-2 to TRBJ1-1; possibly TRBD1 for D (5 bases). CDR3 residues: CASSLDLRPGAEAFF. Written as DNA, the CDR3 is TGTGCCAGCAGCTTAGACCTAAGACCGGGGGCTGAAGCTTTCTTT.